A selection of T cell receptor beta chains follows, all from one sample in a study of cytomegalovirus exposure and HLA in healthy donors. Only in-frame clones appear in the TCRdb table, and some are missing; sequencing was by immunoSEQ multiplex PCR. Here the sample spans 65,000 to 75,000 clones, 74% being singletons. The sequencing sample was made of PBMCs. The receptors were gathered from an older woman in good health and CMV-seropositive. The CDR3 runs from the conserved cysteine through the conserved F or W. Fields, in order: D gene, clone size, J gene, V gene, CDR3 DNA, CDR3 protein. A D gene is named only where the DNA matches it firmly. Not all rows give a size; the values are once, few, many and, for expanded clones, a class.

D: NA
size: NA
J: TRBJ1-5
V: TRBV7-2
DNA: TGTGCCAGCAGCACCAGGGGAAATCAGCCCCAGCATTTT
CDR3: CASSTRGNQPQHF

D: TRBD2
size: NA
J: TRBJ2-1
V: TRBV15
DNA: TGTGCCACCAGCAGTATAGCGGGAGGGCCGAGGCGTGAGCAGTTCTTC
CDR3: CATSSIAGGPRREQFF

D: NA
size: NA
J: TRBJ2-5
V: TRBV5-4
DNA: TGTGCCAGCAGCTTTCAATCGGGTGGTGGTGGAGAGACCCAGTACTTC
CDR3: CASSFQSGGGGETQYF

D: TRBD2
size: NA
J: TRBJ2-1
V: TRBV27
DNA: TGTGCCAGCAGTTTACCCAGACTAGCGGGGCTGTTCTTC
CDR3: CASSLPRLAGLFF

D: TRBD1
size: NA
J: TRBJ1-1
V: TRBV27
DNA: TGTGCCAGCAAATGGACAGGGGCAACTGAAGCTTTCTTT
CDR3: CASKWTGATEAFF

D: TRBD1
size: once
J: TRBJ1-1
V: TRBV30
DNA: TGTGCCTGGAATGGGCAGGGGGGGAACACTGAAGCTTTCTTT
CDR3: CAWNGQGGNTEAFF

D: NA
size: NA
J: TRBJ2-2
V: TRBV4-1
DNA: TGCGCCAGCAAGGGACTGTTCGCGAACACCGGGGAGCTGTTTTTT
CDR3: CASKGLFANTGELFF

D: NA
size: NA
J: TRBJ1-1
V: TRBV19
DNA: TGTGCCAGTAGTCTCATACAGGTGGCGAACACTGAAGCTTTCTTT
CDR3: CASSLIQVANTEAFF

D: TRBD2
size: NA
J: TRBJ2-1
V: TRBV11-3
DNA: TGTGCCAGCAGCTCTAGCTTTCTGGGACTAGCGGGAGGGAGTGAGCAGTTCTTC
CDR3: CASSSSFLGLAGGSEQFF

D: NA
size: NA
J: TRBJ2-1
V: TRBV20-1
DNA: TGCAGTGCCACCCCGGATGAGCAGTTCTTC
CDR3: CSATPDEQFF

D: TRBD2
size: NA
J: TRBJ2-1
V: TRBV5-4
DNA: TGTGCCAGCAGCTCTGGCGGGACTAGCGGGGGGCCCTACAATGAGCAGTTCTTC
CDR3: CASSSGGTSGGPYNEQFF

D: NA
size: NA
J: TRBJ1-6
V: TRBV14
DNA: TGTGCCAGCAGCCAAGGCGGGACCACACCCCTCCACTTT
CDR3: CASSQGGTTPLHF

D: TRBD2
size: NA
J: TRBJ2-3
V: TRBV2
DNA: TGTGCCAGCAAAGGACTAGGGCCCACAGATACGCAGTATTTT
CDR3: CASKGLGPTDTQYF

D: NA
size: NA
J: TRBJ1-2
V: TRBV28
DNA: TGTGCCAGCACCCTCCCAGCGGGCCTTTATGGCTACACCTTC
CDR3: CASTLPAGLYGYTF

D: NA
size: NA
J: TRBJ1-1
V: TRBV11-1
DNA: TGTGCCAGCAGTCACGAGGGAACGGAAGCTTTCTTT
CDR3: CASSHEGTEAFF

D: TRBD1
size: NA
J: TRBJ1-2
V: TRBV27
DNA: TGTGCCAGCAGTTTCGGGACAGCCAATTATGGCTACACCTTC
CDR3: CASSFGTANYGYTF

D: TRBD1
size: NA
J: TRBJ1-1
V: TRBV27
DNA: TGTGCCAGCAGTATCGGGACAGGGGGTTGGACTGAAGCTTTCTTT
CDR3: CASSIGTGGWTEAFF

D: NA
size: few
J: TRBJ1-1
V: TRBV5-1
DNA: TGCGCCAGCAGCGTGGGACATCAGAACACTGAAGCTTTCTTT
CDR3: CASSVGHQNTEAFF

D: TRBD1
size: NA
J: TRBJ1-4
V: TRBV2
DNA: TGTGCCAGCAAGGAGGGGGCCCTGGATGAAAAACTGTTTTTT
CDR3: CASKEGALDEKLFF

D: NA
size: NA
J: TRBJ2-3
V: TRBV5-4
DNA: TGTGCCAGCAGCTTATGGGACACCTCTACCCCCACAGATACGCAGTATTTT
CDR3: CASSLWDTSTPTDTQYF

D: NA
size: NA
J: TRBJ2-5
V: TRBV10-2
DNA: TGCGCCAGCAGGGCCGGGACTGGGGCCGAGACCCAGTACTTC
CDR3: CASRAGTGAETQYF

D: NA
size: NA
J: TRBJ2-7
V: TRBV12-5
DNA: TGTGCTAGTGGTTTGGCAGGGGCCTACGAGCAGTACTTC
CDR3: CASGLAGAYEQYF

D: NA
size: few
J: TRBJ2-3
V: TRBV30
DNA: TGTGCCTGGAGTCCACTAGAGATCACAGATACGCAGTATTTT
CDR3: CAWSPLEITDTQYF

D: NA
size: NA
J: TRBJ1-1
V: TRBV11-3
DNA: TGTGCCAGCAGCGCCAGGGGATCTGAAGCTTTCTTT
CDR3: CASSARGSEAFF

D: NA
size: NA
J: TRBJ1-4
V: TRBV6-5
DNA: TGTGCCAGCAGTTTCGCCGGCGGGAAACTGTTTTTT
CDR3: CASSFAGGKLFF

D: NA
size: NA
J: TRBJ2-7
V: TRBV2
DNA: TGTGCCAGCAGTGAACGACAACCCTACGAGCAGTACTTC
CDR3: CASSERQPYEQYF

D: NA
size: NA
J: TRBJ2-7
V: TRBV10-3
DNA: TGTGCCATCTCCTGGGCAGGCCGAACAAGCTCCTACGAGCAGTACTTC
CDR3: CAISWAGRTSSYEQYF

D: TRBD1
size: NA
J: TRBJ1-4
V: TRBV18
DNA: TGTGCCAGCTCACCTCCCGGACAGGCCACTAATGAAAAACTGTTTTTT
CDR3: CASSPPGQATNEKLFF

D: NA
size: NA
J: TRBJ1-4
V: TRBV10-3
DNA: TGTGCCATCAGTGCAAACGCGGGGGTGTCTGTTGAAAAACTGTTTTTT
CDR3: CAISANAGVSVEKLFF

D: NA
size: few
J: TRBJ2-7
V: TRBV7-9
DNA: TGTGCCAGCAGCTTAGCGAAGGGAGTCAACGAGCAGTACTTC
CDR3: CASSLAKGVNEQYF

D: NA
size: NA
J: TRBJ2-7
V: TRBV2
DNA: TGTGCCAGCACAGGGGCGTCCTACGAGCAGTACTTC
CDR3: CASTGASYEQYF

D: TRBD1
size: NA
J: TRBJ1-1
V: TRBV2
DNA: TGTGCCAGCAGGGAGAAGACAGGGGACACTGAAGCTTTCTTT
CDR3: CASREKTGDTEAFF

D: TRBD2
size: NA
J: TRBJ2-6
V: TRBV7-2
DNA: TGTGCCAGCAGCTTGGGGGGGTCTGGGGCCAACGTCCTGACTTTC
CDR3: CASSLGGSGANVLTF

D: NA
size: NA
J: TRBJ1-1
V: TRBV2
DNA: TGTGCCAGCCTTCCAGGATTGAGAACTGAAGCTTTCTTT
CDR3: CASLPGLRTEAFF

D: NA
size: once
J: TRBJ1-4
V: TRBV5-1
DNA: TGCGCCAGCAGCTTAACAGGCTATGGTGAAAAACTGTTTTTT
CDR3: CASSLTGYGEKLFF

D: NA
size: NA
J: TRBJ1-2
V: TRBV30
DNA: TGTGCCTGGAGTGTGGGACTCGTCCCCGGGGCTGGCTACACCTTC
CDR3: CAWSVGLVPGAGYTF

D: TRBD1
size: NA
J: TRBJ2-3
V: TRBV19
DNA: TGTGCCAGTAGTATCCTGGGACAGGGAGAAGGGAGAGATACGCAGTATTTT
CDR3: CASSILGQGEGRDTQYF

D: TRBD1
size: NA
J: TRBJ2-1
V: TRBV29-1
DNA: TGCAGCGTAGGAGACAGGGCGGCCTACAATGAGCAGTTCTTC
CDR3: CSVGDRAAYNEQFF

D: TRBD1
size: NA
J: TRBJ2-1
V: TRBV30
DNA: TGTGCCTTTGGACAGGGTGGGGAGCAGTTCTTC
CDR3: CAFGQGGEQFF

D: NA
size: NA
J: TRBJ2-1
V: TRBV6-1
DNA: TGTGCCAGCAGTCTGCGGGCCGAGGATGAGCAGTTCTTC
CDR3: CASSLRAEDEQFF